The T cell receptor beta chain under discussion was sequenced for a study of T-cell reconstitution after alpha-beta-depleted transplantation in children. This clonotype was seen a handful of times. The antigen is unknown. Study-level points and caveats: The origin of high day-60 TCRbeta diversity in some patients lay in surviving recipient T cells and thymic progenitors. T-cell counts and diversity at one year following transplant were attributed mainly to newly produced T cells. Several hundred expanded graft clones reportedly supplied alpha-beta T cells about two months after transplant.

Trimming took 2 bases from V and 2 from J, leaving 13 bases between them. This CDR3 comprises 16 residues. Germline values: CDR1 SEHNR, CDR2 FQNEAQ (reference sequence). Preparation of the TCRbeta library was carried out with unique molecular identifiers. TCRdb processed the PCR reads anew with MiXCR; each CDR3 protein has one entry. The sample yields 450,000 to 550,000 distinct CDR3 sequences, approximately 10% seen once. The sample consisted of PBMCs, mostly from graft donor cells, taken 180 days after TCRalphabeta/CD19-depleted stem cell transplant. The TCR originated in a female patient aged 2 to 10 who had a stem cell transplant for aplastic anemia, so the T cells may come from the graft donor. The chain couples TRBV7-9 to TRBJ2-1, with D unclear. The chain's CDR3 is CASSLWTILPYNEQFF. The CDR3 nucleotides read TGTGCCAGCAGCTTATGGACGATCCTTCCCTACAATGAGCAGTTCTTC.